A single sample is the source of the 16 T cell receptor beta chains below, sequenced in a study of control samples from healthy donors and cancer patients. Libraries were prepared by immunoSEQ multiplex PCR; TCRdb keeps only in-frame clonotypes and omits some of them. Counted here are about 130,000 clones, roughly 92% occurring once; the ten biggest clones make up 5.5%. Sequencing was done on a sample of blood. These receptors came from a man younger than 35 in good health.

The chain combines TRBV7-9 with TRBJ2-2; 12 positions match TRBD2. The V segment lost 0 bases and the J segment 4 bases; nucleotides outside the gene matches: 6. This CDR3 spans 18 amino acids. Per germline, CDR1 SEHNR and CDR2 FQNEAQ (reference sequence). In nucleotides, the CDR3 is TGTGCCAGCAGCTTAGCGCTAAGACTAGCGGGGGCCACCGGGGAGCTGTTTTTT. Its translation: CASSLALRLAGATGELFF.

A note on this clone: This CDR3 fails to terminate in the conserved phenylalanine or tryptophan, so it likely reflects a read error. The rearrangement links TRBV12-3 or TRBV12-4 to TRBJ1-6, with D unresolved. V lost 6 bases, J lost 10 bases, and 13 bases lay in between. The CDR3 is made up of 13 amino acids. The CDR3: CASRRSDGSPLHS. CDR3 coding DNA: TGTGCCAGCAGGCGATCCGACGGATCACCCCTCCACTCT.

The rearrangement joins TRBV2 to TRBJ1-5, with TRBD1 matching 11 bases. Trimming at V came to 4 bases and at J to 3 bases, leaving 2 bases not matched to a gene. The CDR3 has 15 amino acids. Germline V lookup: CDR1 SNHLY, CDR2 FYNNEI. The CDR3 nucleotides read TGTGCCAGCAGTGGGACAGGGGGCGTCAATCAGCCCCAGCATTTT. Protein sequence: CASSGTGGVNQPQHF.

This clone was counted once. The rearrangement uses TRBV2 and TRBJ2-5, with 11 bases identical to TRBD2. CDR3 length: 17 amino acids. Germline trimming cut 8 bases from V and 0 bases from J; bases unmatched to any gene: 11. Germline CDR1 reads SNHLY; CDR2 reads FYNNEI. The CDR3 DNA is TGTGCCAGCGATCGAGATAGCGGGGGGGCGTACCAAGAGACCCAGTACTTC. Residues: CASDRDSGGAYQETQYF.

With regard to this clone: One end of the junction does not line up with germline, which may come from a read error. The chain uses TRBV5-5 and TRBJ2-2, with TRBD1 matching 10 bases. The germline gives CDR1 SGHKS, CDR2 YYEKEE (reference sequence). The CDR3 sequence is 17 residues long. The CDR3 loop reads CARSGGQGGSNTGELFF. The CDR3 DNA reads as TGTGCCCGCAGCGGCGGACAGGGGGGGTCGAACACCGGGGAGCTGTTTTTT. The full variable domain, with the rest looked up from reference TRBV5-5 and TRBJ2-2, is DAGVTQSPTHLIKTRGQQVTLRCSPISGHKSVSWYQQVLGQGPQFIFQYYEKEERGRGNFPDRFSARQFPNYSSELNVNALLLGDSALYLCARSGGQGGSNTGELFFGEGSRLTVL.

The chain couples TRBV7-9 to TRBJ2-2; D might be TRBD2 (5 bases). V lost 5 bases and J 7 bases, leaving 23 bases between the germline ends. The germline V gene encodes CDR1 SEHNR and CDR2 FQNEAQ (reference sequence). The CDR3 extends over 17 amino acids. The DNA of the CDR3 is TGTGCCAGCAGCCAGACGCTAGCCGCTCGGGCACTCGGGGAGCTGTTTTTT. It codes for CASSQTLAARALGELFF. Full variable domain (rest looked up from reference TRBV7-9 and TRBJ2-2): DTGVSQNPRHKITKRGQNVTFRCDPISEHNRLYWYRQTLGQGPEFLTYFQNEAQLEKSRLLSDRFSAERPKGSFSTLEIQRTEQGDSAMYLCASSQTLAARALGELFFGEGSRLTVL.

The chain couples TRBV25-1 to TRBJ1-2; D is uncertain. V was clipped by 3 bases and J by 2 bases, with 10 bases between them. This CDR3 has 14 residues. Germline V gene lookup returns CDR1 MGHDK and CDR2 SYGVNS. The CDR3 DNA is TGTGCCAGCAGTGAGGCCGGGATCAACTATGGCTACACCTTC. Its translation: CASSEAGINYGYTF.

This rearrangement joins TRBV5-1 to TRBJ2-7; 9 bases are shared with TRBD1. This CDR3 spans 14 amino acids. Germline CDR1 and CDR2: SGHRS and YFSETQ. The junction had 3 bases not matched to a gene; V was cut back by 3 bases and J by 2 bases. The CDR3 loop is CASSSGTGPYEQYF. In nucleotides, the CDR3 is TGCGCCAGCAGCTCCGGGACAGGGCCCTACGAGCAGTACTTC.

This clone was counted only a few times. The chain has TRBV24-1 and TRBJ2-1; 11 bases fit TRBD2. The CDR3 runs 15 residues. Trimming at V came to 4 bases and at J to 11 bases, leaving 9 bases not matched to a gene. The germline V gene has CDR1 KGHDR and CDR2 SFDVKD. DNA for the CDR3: TGTGCCACCAGTGAGGCGGCTAGCGGGGGGCCCAAGCAGTTCTTC. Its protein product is CATSEAASGGPKQFF.

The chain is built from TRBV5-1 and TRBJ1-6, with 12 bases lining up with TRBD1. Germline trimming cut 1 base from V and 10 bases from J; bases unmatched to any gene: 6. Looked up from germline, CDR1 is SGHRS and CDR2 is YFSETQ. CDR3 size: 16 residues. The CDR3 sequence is CASSLPGTGGESPLHF. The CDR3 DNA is TGCGCCAGCAGCTTGCCCGGGACAGGGGGCGAATCACCCCTCCACTTT.

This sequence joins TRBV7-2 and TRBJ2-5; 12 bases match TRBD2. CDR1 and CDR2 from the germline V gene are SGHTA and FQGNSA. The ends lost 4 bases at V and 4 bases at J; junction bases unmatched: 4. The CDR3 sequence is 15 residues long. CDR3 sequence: CASSSRTSGAETQYF. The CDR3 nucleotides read TGTGCCAGCAGCTCCCGGACTAGCGGGGCAGAGACCCAGTACTTC.

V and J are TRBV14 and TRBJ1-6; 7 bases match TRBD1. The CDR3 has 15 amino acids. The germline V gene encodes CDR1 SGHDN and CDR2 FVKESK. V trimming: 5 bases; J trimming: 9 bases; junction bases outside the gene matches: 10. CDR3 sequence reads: CASSVTGTVFSPLHF. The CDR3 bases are TGTGCCAGCAGCGTAACCGGGACAGTATTTTCACCCCTCCACTTT.

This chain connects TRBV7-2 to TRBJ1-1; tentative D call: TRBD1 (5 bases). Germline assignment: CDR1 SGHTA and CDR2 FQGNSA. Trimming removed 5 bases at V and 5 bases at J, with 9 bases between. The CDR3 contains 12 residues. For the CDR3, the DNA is TGTGCCAGCAGCCACAGGAGGACTGAAGCTTTCTTT. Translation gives CASSHRRTEAFF. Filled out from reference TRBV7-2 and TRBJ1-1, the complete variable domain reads GAGVSQSPSNKVTEKGKDVELRCDPISGHTALYWYRQSLGQGLEFLIYFQGNSAPDKSGLPSDRFSAERTGGSVSTLTIQRTQQEDSAVYLCASSHRRTEAFFGQGTRLTVV.

This CDR3 is CASSQVSGTANYGYTF. The CDR3 nucleotides read TGTGCCAGCAGCCAGGTCTCCGGGACAGCTAACTATGGCTACACCTTC. The V and J genes are TRBV4-2 and TRBJ1-2; 7 nucleotides match TRBD1. The J segment lost 0 bases and the V segment lost 3 bases, leaving 7 bases of the junction unmatched. From germline, CDR1 is LGHNA and CDR2 YNFKEQ. CDR3 length: 16 residues.

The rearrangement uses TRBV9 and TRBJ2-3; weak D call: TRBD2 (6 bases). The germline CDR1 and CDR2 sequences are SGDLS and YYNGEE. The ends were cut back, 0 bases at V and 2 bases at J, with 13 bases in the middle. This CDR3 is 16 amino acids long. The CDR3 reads CASSVAWGEITDTQYF. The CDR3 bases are TGTGCCAGCAGCGTAGCTTGGGGGGAGATCACAGATACGCAGTATTTT.

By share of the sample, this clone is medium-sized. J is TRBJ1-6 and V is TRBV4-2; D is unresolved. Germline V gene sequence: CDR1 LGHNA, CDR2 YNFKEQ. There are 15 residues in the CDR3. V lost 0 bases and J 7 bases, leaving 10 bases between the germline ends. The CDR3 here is CASSQDLVRNSPLHF. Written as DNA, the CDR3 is TGTGCCAGCAGCCAAGATCTGGTCAGGAATTCACCCCTCCACTTT.